In its sample, the clone carrying this T cell receptor (beta chain) was seen a few times. This sample was included in a study of blood T cell repertoires in COVID-19. Background on the study: COVID-19 samples from acute and convalescent phases originated in the United States, Italy and Spain. The analysed material was cDNA or gDNA that came from T cells, B-cell-depleted T cells, or PBMCs.

Authors' data handling: Amplification of reference gene primers was used by the study to estimate nucleated cell counts. Assay: immunoSEQ multiplex PCR; the TCRdb copy retains only in-frame clones and omits some. That table furnishes V, J and clone size, whereas the DNA furnished D and trimming. Among roughly 120,000 clones, 65% to 80% were seen once, and the ten largest hold roughly 6.2%. This TCR derives from a man between 65 and 79 years old with acute or convalescent COVID-19. The source material was peripheral blood.

CDR3 sequence: CASSVGQGPGNTIYF. The CDR3 DNA reads as TGTGCCAGCAGCGTCGGACAGGGACCTGGAAACACCATATATTTT. J is TRBJ1-3 and V is TRBV5-8; TRBD1 matches at 8 bases. The length of the CDR3 is 15 residues. Losses at the gene ends were 4 bases for V and 2 bases for J; bases not matched to a gene: 5. The germline CDR1 and CDR2 sequences are SGHTS and YDEGEE.